A single sample is the source of the 3 T cell receptor beta chains below, sequenced in a study of shared clonotypes between healthy human individuals. The protocol was immunoSEQ multiplex PCR, while the TCRdb copy is restricted to in-frame clones and leaves out a portion. The table lists roughly 2,300,000 clones, roughly 90% of them singletons. Sequenced sample: naive CD4+ T cells from PBMCs. Regarding subset: CD45RA+ positively selected. These receptors all stem from a young man in good health. Some clones in this sample may be carry-over from other donors' samples.

The rearrangement uses TRBV28 and TRBJ2-1; D is unclear. V dropped 10 bases and J dropped 4 bases, with 20 bases sitting between them. Germline assignment: CDR1 MDHEN and CDR2 SYDVKM. The CDR3 totals 15 residues. The CDR3: CATLGYRSSYNEQFF. The CDR3 nucleotides are TGTGCCACCTTGGGATACCGCAGTTCTTACAATGAGCAGTTCTTC.

Written as DNA, the CDR3 is TGTGCCAGCAGCTCCCCTAAGACAGGGGGCACTGAAGCTTTCTTT. This encodes CASSSPKTGGTEAFF. The V call is TRBV5-4, the J call TRBJ1-1; TRBD1 agrees at 9 bases. V lost 3 bases to trimming and J lost 4 bases; unmatched junction nucleotides: 7. Germline CDR1 is SGHNT and CDR2 is YYREEE (reference sequence). This CDR3 region has 15 residues.

This chain joins TRBV11-2 and TRBJ2-7, with no clear D. V was cut by 1 base and J by 4 bases, with 5 bases left in between. The CDR3 is made up of 12 amino acids. Per the germline V gene, CDR1 is SGHAT and CDR2 is FQNNGV. The chain's CDR3 is CASSLVVYEQYF. In DNA form, the CDR3 reads TGTGCCAGCAGCTTAGTTGTATACGAGCAGTACTTC.